A single sample gave rise to the 14 T cell receptor beta chains below, sequenced in a study of blood T cell repertoires in COVID-19. Clones were read by immunoSEQ multiplex PCR, and TCRdb kept only the in-frame ones, dropping some. The data contain fewer than 250,000 clones, around nine tenths of them singletons. The sample was peripheral blood. These receptors were obtained from a man in his sixties with acute or convalescent COVID-19.

The V and J genes are TRBV5-5 and TRBJ1-5, with 12 bases lining up with TRBD1. J was trimmed by 6 bases and V by 4 bases; bases with no gene match: 5. This CDR3 is built from 15 residues. Germline assignment: CDR1 SGHKS and CDR2 YYEKEE (reference sequence). The CDR3 DNA is TGTGCCAGCAGCCGGGACAGGGGGCTCAGTCAGCCCCAGCATTTT. Translating it yields CASSRDRGLSQPQHF. Complete variable domain (other parts from reference TRBV5-5 and TRBJ1-5): DAGVTQSPTHLIKTRGQQVTLRCSPISGHKSVSWYQQVLGQGPQFIFQYYEKEERGRGNFPDRFSARQFPNYSSELNVNALLLGDSALYLCASSRDRGLSQPQHFGDGTRLSIL.

The chain employs TRBV6-2 or TRBV6-3 and TRBJ2-7, with no clear D. The V end lost 6 bases, the J end lost 4 bases, and 16 bases lay between the germline ends. Germline V gene lookup returns CDR1 MNHEY and CDR2 SVGEGT. The CDR3 has 14 residues. The CDR3 DNA is TGTGCCAGCAGCCGCCTCGCGACTGCTTACGAGCAGTACTTC. Translation gives CASSRLATAYEQYF.

The chain uses TRBV19 and TRBJ2-7; D remains ambiguous. Trimming pared 4 bases from V and 4 bases from J, leaving 5 bases between. Looked up from germline, CDR1 is LNHDA and CDR2 is SQIVND (reference sequence). The CDR3 length is 11 residues. The CDR3: CASSTYYEQYF. CDR3 bases: TGTGCCAGTAGTACCTATTACGAGCAGTACTTC.

The chain links TRBV28 to TRBJ2-3; TRBD2 matches 12 bases. Losses at the gene ends were 4 bases for V and 6 bases for J; bases not matched to a gene: 5. CDR1 MDHEN and CDR2 SYDVKM come from the germline V gene. This CDR3 is built from 15 residues. DNA of the CDR3: TGTGCCAGCAGTTCTCCTAGCGGGGGGGTTGATACGCAGTATTTT. Encoded protein: CASSSPSGGVDTQYF.

The chain joins TRBV14 to TRBJ2-6, with 11 bases identical to TRBD1. The CDR3 is 21 amino acids. Germline CDR1 reads SGHDN; CDR2 reads FVKESK. The junction had 12 bases not matched to a gene; V was cut back by 2 bases and J by 0 bases. The CDR3 loop is CASSQIPFGTGGSSGANVLTF. The CDR3 coding sequence is TGTGCCAGCAGCCAAATTCCCTTTGGGACAGGGGGTTCCTCTGGGGCCAACGTCCTGACTTTC.

This clone was picked up one time. This sequence joins TRBV4-3 and TRBJ1-2; D gene uncertain. Deletions cut 1 base from V and 7 bases from J, with 10 bases between. Germline V gene sequence: CDR1 LGHNA, CDR2 YSLEER. The CDR3 has 13 amino acids. In nucleotides, the CDR3 is TGCGCCAGCAGCCAAGCAGGTGTACTTGGCTACACCTTC. It is translated as CASSQAGVLGYTF.

The chain recombines TRBV3-1 (or the pseudogene TRBV3-2) with TRBJ2-3; D gene ambiguous. Trimming left V 4 bases short and J 1 base short, with 9 bases between. Germline lookup yields CDR1 LGHDT and CDR2 YNNKEL (reference sequence). The CDR3 consists of 14 residues. The CDR3 region is CASSLALGTDTQYF. CDR3 nucleotide sequence: TGTGCCAGCAGCCTCGCCTTAGGCACAGATACGCAGTATTTT.

The chain joins TRBV6-2 or TRBV6-3 to TRBJ2-7; the D gene is possibly TRBD2 (6 bases). CDR3 size: 14 residues. Germline V gives CDR1 MNHEY, CDR2 SVGEGT. The V end lost 6 bases, the J end lost 7 bases, and 19 bases lay between the germline ends. This CDR3 reads CASSTPREGREQYF. The CDR3 coding sequence is TGTGCCAGCAGCACTCCCCGAGAGGGGAGGGAGCAGTACTTC.

J is TRBJ2-1 and V is TRBV10-1; D call uncertain. V lost 1 base, J lost 4 bases, and 5 bases lay in between. The germline gives CDR1 WNHNN, CDR2 SYGVQD (reference sequence). The CDR3 is 13 amino acids. CDR3 sequence reads: CASSELIYNEQFF. The CDR3 DNA reads as TGCGCCAGCAGTGAGTTAATTTACAATGAGCAGTTCTTC.

This chain links TRBV30 with TRBJ2-5; 8 nucleotides match TRBD1. CDR3 length: 15 residues. Germline V gene sequence: CDR1 GTSNPN, CDR2 SVGIG (reference sequence). V was clipped by 2 bases and J by 1 base; unmatched bases: 6. CDR3 sequence: CAWSSWTGPQETQYF. Here the CDR3 DNA reads TGTGCCTGGAGTTCCTGGACAGGGCCCCAAGAGACCCAGTACTTC. Filled out from reference TRBV30 and TRBJ2-5, the complete variable domain reads SQTIHQWPATLVQPVGSPLSLECTVEGTSNPNLYWYRQAAGRGLQLLFYSVGIGQISSEVPQNLSASRPQDRQFILSSKKLLLSDSGFYLCAWSSWTGPQETQYFGPGTRLLVL.

The rearrangement joins TRBV6-2 or TRBV6-3 to TRBJ2-7; 7 bases map to TRBD1. CDR3 length equals 15 residues. Germline V gene lookup returns CDR1 MNHEY and CDR2 SVGEGT. V lost 4 bases to trimming and J lost 6 bases; unmatched junction nucleotides: 12. The CDR3 reads CASSSGTATPREQYF. As DNA, the CDR3 is TGTGCCAGCAGTTCGGGGACAGCAACCCCCCGCGAGCAGTACTTC.

This clone showed up just a few times. The rearrangement uses TRBV2 and TRBJ2-1, with a possible D match to TRBD1 (5 bases). The ends were cut back, 4 bases at V and 2 bases at J, with 12 bases in the middle. The CDR3 spans 15 residues. Looked up from germline, CDR1 is SNHLY and CDR2 is FYNNEI. CDR3 loop: CASSVGQGPYNEQFF. CDR3 in DNA: TGTGCCAGCAGTGTAGGGCAGGGCCCCTACAATGAGCAGTTCTTC.

J is TRBJ2-2 and V is TRBV5-4; 10 nucleotides match TRBD1. This CDR3 region has 16 residues. Germline V gene lookup returns CDR1 SGHNT and CDR2 YYREEE (reference sequence). V shed 4 bases and J 4 bases; nucleotides not matched to a gene: 7. The chain's CDR3 is CASSPRQGAPTGELFF. The CDR3 DNA follows: TGTGCCAGCAGCCCAAGACAGGGGGCCCCCACCGGGGAGCTGTTTTTT.

The chain is built from TRBV15 and TRBJ2-3; the D is unclear. This CDR3 spans 18 amino acids. V was shortened by 5 bases and J by 0 bases, with 21 bases between the two germline ends. Looked up from germline, CDR1 is LNHNV and CDR2 is YYDKDF (reference sequence). The CDR3 region has the DNA TGTGCCACCAGCGAAGAGGTCCCCAAGCGCCCTAGCACAGATACGCAGTATTTT. Its translation: CATSEEVPKRPSTDTQYF.